The 11 T cell receptor beta chains listed next were all sequenced from one sample in a study of cytomegalovirus exposure and HLA in healthy donors. PCR involved 60 Vbeta and 13 Jbeta primers. Only in-frame clones appear in the TCRdb table, and some are missing; sequencing was by immunoSEQ multiplex PCR. Counted here are about 150,000 clones, over 70% occurring once; the ten biggest clones make up more than 3%. Sample: PBMCs. The receptors stem from a male donor in good health and CMV-seronegative.

The CDR3 is CAAEPGELFF. The CDR3 DNA reads as TGTGCCGCCGAGCCCGGGGAGCTGTTTTTT. V gene TRBV7-9 combines with J gene TRBJ2-2; D is ambiguous. The CDR3 runs to 10 residues. Between the trimmed V and J ends, which lost 11 bases and 6 bases, there was a span of 7 bases. The germline V gene encodes CDR1 SEHNR and CDR2 FQNEAQ (reference sequence).

The V call is TRBV7-9, the J call TRBJ1-3; 9 nucleotides match TRBD1. CDR1 and CDR2 from the germline V gene are SEHNR and FQNEAQ (reference sequence). The CDR3 spans 15 residues. The J segment lost 6 bases and the V segment lost 4 bases, leaving 7 bases of the junction unmatched. CDR3 in amino acids: CASSSWDREENTIYF. The DNA of the CDR3 is TGTGCCAGCAGCTCCTGGGACAGGGAAGAAAACACCATATATTTT.

V and J are TRBV30 and TRBJ1-4; D is perhaps TRBD1 (6 bases). The CDR3 covers 15 residues. Germline CDR1 is GTSNPN and CDR2 is SVGIG (reference sequence). V was clipped by 4 bases and J by 6 bases, with 18 bases between them. As DNA, the CDR3 is TGTGCCTGGAATCGCCCGGGGGGCGGAGATGAAAAACTGTTTTTT. This translates into CAWNRPGGGDEKLFF.

V usage is TRBV18 and J usage is TRBJ1-1, with 11 positions matching TRBD1. The CDR3 runs to 14 residues. The V and J ends lost 4 bases and 4 bases, in that order; junction bases with no gene match: 2. The V gene's germline CDR1 is KGHSH and CDR2 LQKENI. The CDR3 nucleotides read TGTGCCAGCTCACGCGGACAGGGGGCCACTGAAGCTTTCTTT. Translating gives CASSRGQGATEAFF.

This chain connects TRBV15 to TRBJ1-4, with TRBD1 matching 8 bases. Losses at the gene ends were 4 bases for V and 7 bases for J; bases not matched to a gene: 5. The CDR3 covers 14 residues. Germline V CDR1 and CDR2: LNHNV, YYDKDF (reference sequence). CDR3 amino acids: CATSMGQAIEKLFF. The CDR3 DNA follows: TGTGCCACCAGCATGGGACAGGCTATTGAAAAACTGTTTTTT. Supplemented by reference TRBV15 and TRBJ1-4, the full variable domain reads DAMVIQNPRYQVTQFGKPVTLSCSQTLNHNVMYWYQQKSSQAPKLLFHYYDKDFNNEADTPDNFQSRRPNTSFCFLDIRSPGLGDTAMYLCATSMGQAIEKLFFGSGTQLSVL.

V is TRBV10-3 and J is TRBJ2-2; D gene uncertain. CDR3 size: 15 residues. Trimming cost V 0 bases and J 6 bases, with 11 bases left between them. Per the germline V gene, CDR1 is ENHRY and CDR2 is SYGVKD. The CDR3 spells CAISESSHHPGELFF. The CDR3 DNA reads TGTGCCATCAGTGAGTCGAGTCATCACCCCGGGGAGCTGTTTTTT.

The chain has TRBV2 and TRBJ2-7; 8 nucleotides align to TRBD2. V trimming: 6 bases; J trimming: 1 base; junction bases outside the gene matches: 11. The CDR3 length is 16 residues. Per germline, CDR1 SNHLY and CDR2 FYNNEI. CDR3 nucleotides: TGTGCCAGCAGCCCCTGGGTTGGCGGGAGGTCCTACGAGCAGTACTTC. It translates to CASSPWVGGRSYEQYF.

The chain carries TRBV12-5 and TRBJ1-2; TRBD1 matches at 7 bases. The trim removed 5 bases at V and 4 bases at J, leaving 10 bases unmatched. This CDR3 comprises 15 residues. Germline V CDR1 and CDR2: LGHNT, FRNRAP. The CDR3 here is CASGLPGQPSYGYTF. The CDR3 DNA reads as TGTGCTAGTGGTCTACCGGGACAGCCCTCCTATGGCTACACCTTC.

The V gene is TRBV7-8, the J gene TRBJ1-6; 9 positions agree with TRBD1. The CDR3 contains 15 residues. V shed 4 bases and J 14 bases; nucleotides not matched to a gene: 12. Germline V lookup: CDR1 SGHVS, CDR2 FQNEAQ. The chain's CDR3 is CASSSPTGGWISLHF. The CDR3 coding sequence is TGTGCCAGCAGCTCCCCGACAGGGGGGTGGATATCCCTCCACTTT.

CDR3 amino acids: CATGQGASGELFF. DNA of the CDR3: TGTGCCACCGGACAGGGGGCTTCCGGGGAGCTGTTTTTT. The chain couples TRBV7-2 to TRBJ2-2; 11 bases align to TRBD1. Germline V gene sequence: CDR1 SGHTA, CDR2 FQGNSA. This CDR3 has 13 amino acids. Trimming took 10 bases from V and 6 from J; bases not matched to a gene: 4. The full variable domain, completed using reference TRBV7-2 and TRBJ2-2, is GAGVSQSPSNKVTEKGKDVELRCDPISGHTALYWYRQSLGQGLEFLIYFQGNSAPDKSGLPSDRFSAERTGGSVSTLTIQRTQQEDSAVYLCATGQGASGELFFGEGSRLTVL.

The chain is built from TRBV19 and TRBJ2-1, with D perhaps matching TRBD1 (5 bases). Trimming removed 4 bases at V and 0 bases at J, with 16 bases between. CDR1 is LNHDA and CDR2 is SQIVND in the germline V gene (reference sequence). CDR3 length equals 17 residues. CDR3 bases: TGTGCCAGTAGTAGGAGACCGGGCGACAGCTCCTACAATGAGCAGTTCTTC. Translated, it gives CASSRRPGDSSYNEQFF.